This TCR beta chain was identified in a study of cytomegalovirus exposure and HLA in healthy donors. Study-level results: Within an earlier analysis, most TCR beta V segments proved productive either about 90% or about 30% of the time. Later work found that TCR association rates differed between HLA loci; DRB1 had the most and HLA-C the fewest. The majority of TCR sequences were rare, yet some public TCRs appeared in many donors.

Germline V lookup: CDR1 SEHNR, CDR2 FQNEAQ (reference sequence). The CDR3 covers 14 residues. The ends were cut back, 0 bases at V and 6 bases at J, with 8 bases in the middle. For this clone: What it binds is unknown.

PCR used 60 Vbeta primers and 13 Jbeta primers. The table came from immunoSEQ multiplex PCR; TCRdb's copy has only in-frame clones and leaves some out. Here the sample spans about 170,000 clones, over 60% being singletons. This TCR was recovered from a woman between 50 and 59 years old in good health and CMV-seronegative. Sequenced input: PBMCs. The chain employs TRBV7-9 and TRBJ2-2; D is possibly TRBD2 (5 bases). The CDR3 reads CASSLAGSPGELFF. For the CDR3, the DNA is TGTGCCAGCAGCTTAGCAGGGAGTCCCGGGGAGCTGTTTTTT. The full variable domain, in which reference TRBV7-9 and TRBJ2-2 provide the parts outside the CDR3, is DTGVSQNPRHKITKRGQNVTFRCDPISEHNRLYWYRQTLGQGPEFLTYFQNEAQLEKSRLLSDRFSAERPKGSFSTLEIQRTEQGDSAMYLCASSLAGSPGELFFGEGSRLTVL.